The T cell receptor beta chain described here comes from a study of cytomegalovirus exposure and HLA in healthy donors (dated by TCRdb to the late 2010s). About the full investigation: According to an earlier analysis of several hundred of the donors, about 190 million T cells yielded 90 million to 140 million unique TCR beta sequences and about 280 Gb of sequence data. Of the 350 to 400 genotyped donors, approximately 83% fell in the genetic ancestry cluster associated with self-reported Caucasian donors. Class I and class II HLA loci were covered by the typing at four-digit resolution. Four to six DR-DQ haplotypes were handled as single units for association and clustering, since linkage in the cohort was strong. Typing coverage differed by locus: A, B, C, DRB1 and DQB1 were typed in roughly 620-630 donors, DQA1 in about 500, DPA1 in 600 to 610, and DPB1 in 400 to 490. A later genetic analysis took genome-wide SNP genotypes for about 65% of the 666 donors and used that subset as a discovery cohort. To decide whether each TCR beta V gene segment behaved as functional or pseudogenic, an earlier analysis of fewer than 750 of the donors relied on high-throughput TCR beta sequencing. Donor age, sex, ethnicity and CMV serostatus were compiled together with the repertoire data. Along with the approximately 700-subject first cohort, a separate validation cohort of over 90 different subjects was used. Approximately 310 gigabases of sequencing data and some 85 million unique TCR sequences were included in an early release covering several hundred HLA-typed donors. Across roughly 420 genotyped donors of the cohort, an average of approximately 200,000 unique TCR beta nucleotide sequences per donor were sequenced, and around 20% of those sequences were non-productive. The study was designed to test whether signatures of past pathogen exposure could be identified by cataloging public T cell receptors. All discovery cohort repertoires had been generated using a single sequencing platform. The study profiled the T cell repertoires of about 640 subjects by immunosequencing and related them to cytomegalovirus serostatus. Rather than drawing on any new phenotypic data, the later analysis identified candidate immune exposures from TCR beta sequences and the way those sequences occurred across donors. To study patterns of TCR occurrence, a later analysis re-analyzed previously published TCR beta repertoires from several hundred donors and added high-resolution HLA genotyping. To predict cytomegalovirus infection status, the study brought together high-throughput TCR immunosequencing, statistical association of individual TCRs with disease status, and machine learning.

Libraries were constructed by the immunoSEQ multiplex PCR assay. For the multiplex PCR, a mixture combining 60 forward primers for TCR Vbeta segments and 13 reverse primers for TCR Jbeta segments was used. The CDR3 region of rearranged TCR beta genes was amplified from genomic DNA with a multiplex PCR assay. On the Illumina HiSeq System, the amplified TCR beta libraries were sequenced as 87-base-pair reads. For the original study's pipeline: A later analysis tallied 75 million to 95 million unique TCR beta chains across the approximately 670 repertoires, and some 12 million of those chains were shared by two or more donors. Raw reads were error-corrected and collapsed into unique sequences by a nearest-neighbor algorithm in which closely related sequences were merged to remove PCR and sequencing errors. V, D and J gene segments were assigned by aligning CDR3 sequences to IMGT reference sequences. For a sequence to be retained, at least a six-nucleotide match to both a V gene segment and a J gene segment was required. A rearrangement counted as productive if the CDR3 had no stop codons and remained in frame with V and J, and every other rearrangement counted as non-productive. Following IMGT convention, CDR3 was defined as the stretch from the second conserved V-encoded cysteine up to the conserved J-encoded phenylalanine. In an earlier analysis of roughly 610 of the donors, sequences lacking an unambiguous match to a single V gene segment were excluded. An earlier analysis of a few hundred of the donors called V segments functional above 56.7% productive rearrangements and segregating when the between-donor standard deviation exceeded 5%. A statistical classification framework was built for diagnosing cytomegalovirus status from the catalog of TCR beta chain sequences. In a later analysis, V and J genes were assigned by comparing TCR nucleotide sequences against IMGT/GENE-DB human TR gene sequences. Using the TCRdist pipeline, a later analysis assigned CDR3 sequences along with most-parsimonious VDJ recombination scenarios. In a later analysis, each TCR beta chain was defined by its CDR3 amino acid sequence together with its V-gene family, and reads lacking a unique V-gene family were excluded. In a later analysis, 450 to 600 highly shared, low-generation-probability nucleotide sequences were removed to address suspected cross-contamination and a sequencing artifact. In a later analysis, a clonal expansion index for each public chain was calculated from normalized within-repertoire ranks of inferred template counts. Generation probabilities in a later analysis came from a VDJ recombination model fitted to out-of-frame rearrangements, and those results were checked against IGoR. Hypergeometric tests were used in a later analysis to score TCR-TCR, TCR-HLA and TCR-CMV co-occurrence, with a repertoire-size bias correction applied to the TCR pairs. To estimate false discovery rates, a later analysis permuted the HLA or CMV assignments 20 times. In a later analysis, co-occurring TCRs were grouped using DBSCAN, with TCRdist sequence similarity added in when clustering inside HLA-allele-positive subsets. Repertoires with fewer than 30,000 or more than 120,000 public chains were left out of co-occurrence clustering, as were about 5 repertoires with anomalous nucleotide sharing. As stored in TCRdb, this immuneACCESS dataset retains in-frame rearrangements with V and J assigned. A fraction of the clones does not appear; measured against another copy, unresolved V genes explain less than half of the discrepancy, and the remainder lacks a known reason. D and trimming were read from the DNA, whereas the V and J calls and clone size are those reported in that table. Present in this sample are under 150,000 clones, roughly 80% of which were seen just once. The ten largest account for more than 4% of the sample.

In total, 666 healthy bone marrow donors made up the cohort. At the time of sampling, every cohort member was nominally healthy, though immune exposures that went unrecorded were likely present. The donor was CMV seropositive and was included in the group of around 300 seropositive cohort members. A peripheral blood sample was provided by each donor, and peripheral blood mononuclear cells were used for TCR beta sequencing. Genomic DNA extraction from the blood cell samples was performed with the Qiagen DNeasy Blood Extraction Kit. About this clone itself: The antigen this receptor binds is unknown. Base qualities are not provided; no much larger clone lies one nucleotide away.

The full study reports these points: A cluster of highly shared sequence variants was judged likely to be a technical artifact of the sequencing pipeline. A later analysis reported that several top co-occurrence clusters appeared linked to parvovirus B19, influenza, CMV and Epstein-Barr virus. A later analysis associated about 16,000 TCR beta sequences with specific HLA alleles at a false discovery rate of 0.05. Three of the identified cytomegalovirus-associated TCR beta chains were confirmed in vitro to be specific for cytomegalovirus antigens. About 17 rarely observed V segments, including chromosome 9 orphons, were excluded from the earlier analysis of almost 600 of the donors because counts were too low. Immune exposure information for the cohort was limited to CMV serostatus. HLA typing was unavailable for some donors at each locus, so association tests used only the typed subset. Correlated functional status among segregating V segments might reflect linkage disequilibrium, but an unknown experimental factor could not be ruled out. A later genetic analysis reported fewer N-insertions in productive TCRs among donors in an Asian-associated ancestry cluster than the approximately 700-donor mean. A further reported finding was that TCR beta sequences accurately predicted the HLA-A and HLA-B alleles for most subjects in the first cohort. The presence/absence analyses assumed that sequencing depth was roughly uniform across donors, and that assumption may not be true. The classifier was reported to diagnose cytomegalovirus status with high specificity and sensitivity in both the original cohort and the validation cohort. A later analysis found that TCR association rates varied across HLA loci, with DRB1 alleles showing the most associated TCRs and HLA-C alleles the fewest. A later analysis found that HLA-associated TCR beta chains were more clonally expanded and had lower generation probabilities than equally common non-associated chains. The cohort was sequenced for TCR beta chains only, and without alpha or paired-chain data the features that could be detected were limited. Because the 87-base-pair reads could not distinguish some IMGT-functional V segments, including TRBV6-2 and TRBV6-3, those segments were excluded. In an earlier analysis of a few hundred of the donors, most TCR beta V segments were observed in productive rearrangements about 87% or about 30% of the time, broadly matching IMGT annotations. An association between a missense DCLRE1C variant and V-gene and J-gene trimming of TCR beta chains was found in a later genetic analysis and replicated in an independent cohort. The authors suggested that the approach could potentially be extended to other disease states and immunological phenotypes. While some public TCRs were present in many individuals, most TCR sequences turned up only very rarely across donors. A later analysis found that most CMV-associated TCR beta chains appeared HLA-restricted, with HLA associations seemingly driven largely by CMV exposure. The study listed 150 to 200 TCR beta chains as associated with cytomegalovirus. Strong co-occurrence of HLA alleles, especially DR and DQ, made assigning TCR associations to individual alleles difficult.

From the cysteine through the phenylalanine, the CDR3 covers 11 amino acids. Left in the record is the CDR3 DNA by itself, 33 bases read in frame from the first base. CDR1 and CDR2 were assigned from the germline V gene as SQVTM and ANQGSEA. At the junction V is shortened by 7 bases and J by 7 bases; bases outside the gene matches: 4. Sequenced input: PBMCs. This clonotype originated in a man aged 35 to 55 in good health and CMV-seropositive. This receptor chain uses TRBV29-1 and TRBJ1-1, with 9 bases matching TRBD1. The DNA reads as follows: TGCAGCGCAGGGACAGGGTATGAAGCTTTCTTT. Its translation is CSAGTGYEAFF.